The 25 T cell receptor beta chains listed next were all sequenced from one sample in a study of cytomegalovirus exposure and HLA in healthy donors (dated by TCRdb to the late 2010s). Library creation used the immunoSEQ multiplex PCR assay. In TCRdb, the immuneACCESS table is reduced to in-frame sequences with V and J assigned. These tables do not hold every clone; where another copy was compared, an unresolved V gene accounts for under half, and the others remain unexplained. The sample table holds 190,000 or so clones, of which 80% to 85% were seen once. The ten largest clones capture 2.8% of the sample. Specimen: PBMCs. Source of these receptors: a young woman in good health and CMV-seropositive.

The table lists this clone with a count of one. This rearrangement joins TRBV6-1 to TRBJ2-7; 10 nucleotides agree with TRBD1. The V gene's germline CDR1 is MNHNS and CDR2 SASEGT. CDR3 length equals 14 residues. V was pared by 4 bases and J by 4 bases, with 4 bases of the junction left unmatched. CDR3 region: CASSGGTGVYEQYF. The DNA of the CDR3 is TGTGCCAGCAGTGGAGGGACAGGGGTTTACGAGCAGTACTTC.

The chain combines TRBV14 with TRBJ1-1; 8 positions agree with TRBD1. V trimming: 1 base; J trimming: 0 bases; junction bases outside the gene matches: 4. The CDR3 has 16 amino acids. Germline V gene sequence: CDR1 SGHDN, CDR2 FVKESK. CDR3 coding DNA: TGTGCCAGCAGCCAAGGAGACAGGGGCGTGAACACTGAAGCTTTCTTT. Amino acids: CASSQGDRGVNTEAFF.

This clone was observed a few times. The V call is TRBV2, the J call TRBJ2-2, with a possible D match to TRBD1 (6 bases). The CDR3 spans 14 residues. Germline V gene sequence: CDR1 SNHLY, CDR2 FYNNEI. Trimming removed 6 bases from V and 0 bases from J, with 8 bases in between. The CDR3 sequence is CASSRDTNTGELFF. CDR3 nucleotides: TGTGCCAGCAGCCGGGACACGAACACCGGGGAGCTGTTTTTT.

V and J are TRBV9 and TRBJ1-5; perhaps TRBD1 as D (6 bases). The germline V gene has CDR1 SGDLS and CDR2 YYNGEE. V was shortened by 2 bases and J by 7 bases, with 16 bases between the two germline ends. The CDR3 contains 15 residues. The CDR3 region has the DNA TGTGCCAGCAGCGTGCATCAGGGGCAGGGACAGCCCCAGCATTTT. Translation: CASSVHQGQGQPQHF.

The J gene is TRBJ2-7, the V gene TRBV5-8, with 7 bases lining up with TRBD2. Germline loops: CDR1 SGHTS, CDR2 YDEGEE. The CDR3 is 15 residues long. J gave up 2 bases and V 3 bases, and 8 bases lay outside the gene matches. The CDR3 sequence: CASSSVGGDAYEQYF. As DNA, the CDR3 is TGTGCCAGCAGCTCGGTGGGGGGGGATGCCTACGAGCAGTACTTC.

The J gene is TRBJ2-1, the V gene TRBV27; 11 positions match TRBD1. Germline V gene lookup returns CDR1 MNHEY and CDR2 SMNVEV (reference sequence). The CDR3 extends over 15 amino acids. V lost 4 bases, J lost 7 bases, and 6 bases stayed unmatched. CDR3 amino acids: CASSSSGQGANEQFF. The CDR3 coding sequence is TGTGCCAGCAGTTCCAGTGGACAGGGGGCAAATGAGCAGTTCTTC.

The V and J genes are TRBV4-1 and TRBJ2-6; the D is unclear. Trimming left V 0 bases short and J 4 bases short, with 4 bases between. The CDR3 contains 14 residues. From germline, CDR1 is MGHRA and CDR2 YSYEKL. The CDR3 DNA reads TGCGCCAGCAGCCAAGAGACAGGGGCCAACGTCCTGACTTTC. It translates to CASSQETGANVLTF.

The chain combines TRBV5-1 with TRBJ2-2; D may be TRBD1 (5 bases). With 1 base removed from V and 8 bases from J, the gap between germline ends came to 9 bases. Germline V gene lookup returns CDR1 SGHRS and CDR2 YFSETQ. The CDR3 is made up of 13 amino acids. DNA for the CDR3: TGCGCCAGCAGCTTGACAGGACGGGGGGAGCTGTTTTTT. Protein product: CASSLTGRGELFF.

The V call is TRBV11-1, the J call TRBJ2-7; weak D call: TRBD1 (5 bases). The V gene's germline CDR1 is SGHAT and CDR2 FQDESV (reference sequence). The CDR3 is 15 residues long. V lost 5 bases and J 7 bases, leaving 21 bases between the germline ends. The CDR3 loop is CASSRRTGSPGEQYF. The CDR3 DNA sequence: TGTGCCAGCAGCCGCAGAACAGGATCTCCCGGAGAGCAGTACTTC.

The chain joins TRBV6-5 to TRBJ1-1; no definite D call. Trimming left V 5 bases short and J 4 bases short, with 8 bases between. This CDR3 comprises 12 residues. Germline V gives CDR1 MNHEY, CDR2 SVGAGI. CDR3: CASSDGGTEAFF. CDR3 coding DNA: TGTGCCAGCAGTGACGGAGGCACTGAAGCTTTCTTT.

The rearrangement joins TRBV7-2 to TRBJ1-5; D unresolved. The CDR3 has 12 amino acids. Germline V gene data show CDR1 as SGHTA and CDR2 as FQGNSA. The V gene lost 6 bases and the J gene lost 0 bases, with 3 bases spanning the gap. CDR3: CASSYSNQPQHF. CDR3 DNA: TGTGCCAGCAGTTATAGCAATCAGCCCCAGCATTTT.

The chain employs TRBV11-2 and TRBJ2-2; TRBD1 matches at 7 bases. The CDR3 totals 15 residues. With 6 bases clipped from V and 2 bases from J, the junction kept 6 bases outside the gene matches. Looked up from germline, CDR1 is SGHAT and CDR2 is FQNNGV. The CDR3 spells CASSYRTGNTGELFF. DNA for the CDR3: TGTGCCAGCAGTTATCGGACAGGAAACACCGGGGAGCTGTTTTTT.

The DNA of the CDR3 is TGTGCCAGCAGCTTGGGTCCCAACACGGGGGAGACCCAGTACTTC. Protein sequence: CASSLGPNTGETQYF. The J gene is TRBJ2-5, the V gene TRBV7-8; TRBD2 is a possible D gene (5 bases). V shed 3 bases and J shed 5 bases, with 16 bases lying between them. Germline V gives CDR1 SGHVS, CDR2 FQNEAQ. The CDR3 contains 15 residues.

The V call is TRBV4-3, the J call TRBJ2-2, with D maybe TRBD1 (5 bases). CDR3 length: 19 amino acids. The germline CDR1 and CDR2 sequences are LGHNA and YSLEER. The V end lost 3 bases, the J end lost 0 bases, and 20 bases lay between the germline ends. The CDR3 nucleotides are TGCGCCAGCAGCCAGACAGCGATGGGCAGCATCGCGAACACCGGGGAGCTGTTTTTT. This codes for CASSQTAMGSIANTGELFF.

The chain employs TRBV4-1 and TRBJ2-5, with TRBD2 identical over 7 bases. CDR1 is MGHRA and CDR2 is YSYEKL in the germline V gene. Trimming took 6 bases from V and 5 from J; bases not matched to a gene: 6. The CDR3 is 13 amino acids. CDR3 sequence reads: CASSDRGDETQYF. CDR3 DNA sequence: TGCGCCAGCAGTGACCGGGGGGACGAGACCCAGTACTTC.

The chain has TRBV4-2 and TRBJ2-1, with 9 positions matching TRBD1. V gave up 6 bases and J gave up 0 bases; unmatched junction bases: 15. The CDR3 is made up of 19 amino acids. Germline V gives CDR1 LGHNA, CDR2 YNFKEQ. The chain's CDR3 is CASSHGIGQGQGSYNEQFF. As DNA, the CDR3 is TGTGCCAGCAGTCATGGGATAGGTCAGGGACAGGGCTCCTACAATGAGCAGTTCTTC.

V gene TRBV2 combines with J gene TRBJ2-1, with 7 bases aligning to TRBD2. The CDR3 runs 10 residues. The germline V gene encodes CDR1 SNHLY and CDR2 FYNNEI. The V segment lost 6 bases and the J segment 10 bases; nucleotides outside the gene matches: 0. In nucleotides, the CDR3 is TGTGCCAGCAGGGGACTAGAGCAGTTCTTC. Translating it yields CASRGLEQFF.

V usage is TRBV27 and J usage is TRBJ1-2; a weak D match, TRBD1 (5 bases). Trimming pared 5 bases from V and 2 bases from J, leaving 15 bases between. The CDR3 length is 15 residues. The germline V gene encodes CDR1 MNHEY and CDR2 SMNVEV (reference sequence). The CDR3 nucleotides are TGTGCCAGCAGTCCGATGGGGCATAGAAACTATGGCTACACCTTC. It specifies CASSPMGHRNYGYTF.

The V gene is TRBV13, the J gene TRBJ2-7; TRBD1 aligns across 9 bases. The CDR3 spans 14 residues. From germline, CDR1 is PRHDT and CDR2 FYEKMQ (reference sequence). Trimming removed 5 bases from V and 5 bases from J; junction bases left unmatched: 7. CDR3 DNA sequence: TGTGCCAGCAGCCCCGGGACAGGGCTTCACGAGCAGTACTTC. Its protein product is CASSPGTGLHEQYF.

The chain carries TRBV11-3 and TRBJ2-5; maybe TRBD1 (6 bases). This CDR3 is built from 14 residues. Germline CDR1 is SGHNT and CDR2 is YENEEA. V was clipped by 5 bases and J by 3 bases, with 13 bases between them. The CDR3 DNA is TGTGCCAGCAGCCCCGGACAGAATGAAGAGACCCAGTACTTC. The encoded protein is CASSPGQNEETQYF.

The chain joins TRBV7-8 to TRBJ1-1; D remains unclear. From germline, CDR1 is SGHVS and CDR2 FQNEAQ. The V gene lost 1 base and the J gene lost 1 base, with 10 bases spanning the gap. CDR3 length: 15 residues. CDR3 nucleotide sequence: TGTGCCAGCAGCTTAGAACTCCCAGGGAACACTGAAGCTTTCTTT. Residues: CASSLELPGNTEAFF.

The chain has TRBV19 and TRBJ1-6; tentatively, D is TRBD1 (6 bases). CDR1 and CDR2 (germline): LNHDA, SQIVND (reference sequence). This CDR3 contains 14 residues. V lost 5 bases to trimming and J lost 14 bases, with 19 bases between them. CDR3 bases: TGTGCCAGTAGTCCGGACAGTAGGGGTGCATCCCTCCACTTT. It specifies CASSPDSRGASLHF. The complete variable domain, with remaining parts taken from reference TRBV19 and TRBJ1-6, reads DGGITQSPKYLFRKEGQNVTLSCEQNLNHDAMYWYRQDPGQGLRLIYYSQIVNDFQKGDIAEGYSVSREKKESFPLTVTSAQKNPTAFYLCASSPDSRGASLHFGNGTRLTVT.

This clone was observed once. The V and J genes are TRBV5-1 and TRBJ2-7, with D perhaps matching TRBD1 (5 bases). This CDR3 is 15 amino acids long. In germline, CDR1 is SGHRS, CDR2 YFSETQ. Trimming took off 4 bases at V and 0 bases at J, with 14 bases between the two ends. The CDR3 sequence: CASSNQGDSSYEQYF. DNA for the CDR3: TGCGCCAGCAGCAATCAGGGCGATAGCTCCTACGAGCAGTACTTC.

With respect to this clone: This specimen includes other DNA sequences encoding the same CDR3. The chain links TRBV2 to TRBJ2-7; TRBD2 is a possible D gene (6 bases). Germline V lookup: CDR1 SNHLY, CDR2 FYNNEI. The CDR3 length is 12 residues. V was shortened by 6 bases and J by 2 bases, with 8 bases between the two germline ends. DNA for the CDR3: TGTGCCAGCAGGGGGGGAACCTACGAGCAGTACTTC. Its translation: CASRGGTYEQYF.

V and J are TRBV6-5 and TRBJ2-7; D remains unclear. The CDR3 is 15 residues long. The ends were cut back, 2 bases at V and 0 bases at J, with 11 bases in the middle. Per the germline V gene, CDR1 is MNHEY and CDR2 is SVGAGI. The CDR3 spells CASSYKSSSSYEQYF. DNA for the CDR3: TGTGCCAGCAGTTACAAGTCGTCCAGCTCCTACGAGCAGTACTTC.